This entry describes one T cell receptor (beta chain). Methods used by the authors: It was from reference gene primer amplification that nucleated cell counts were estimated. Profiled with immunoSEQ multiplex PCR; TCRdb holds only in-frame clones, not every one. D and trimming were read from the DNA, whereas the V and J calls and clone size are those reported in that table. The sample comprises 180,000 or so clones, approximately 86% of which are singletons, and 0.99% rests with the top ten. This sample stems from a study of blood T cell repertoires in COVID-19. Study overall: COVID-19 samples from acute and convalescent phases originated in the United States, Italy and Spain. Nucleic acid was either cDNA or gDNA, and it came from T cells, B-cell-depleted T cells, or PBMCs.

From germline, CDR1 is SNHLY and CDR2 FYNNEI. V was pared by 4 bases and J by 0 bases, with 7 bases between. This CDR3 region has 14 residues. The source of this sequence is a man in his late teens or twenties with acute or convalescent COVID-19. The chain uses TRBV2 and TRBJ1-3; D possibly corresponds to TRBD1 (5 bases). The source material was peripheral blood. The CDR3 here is CASSVGASGNTIYF. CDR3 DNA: TGTGCCAGCAGTGTTGGGGCCTCTGGAAACACCATATATTTT.